This T cell receptor (beta chain) was captured in a study of T-cell memory formation after mild COVID-19 (dated by TCRdb to the early 2020s). About the study as a whole: TCR sequence clusters from the two donors were found to be largely donor specific. In a couple of donors, T-cell clones that expanded and contracted after mild COVID-19 were tracked by sequencing TCRalpha and TCRbeta repertoires over time. The cohort was made up of two young adult volunteers, one female and one male, who were previously healthy. What the study reported, not specific to this receptor: Some responding clones were found in pre-infection memory, which suggests that pre-existing cross-reactive memory T cells took part in the SARS-CoV-2 response. SARS-CoV-2 specificity of the second-wave clones peaking on day 37 was not confirmed. Only a couple of mild cases were covered by the study, and larger cohorts that include severe cases with pre-infection samples were considered necessary. Contracting CD4+ clones appeared mostly in the CM and EM memory subsets, whereas CD8+ clones were enriched in EMRA. Clones contracting from day 15 to 85 had balanced CD4/CD8 phenotypes, while a second wave expanding from day 15 to 37 was biased towards CD4+.

Ficoll-Paque density gradient centrifugation was used to isolate PBMCs. On this clonotype: Its cognate antigen has yet to be identified. No per-base quality is available; no much larger clone lies one base away.

There are 16 amino acids in the CDR3, from cysteine to phenylalanine inclusive. Of the read, only the CDR3 DNA is kept; its 48 bases are in frame from base 1. The germline V gene specifies SGHVS as CDR1 and FQNEAQ as CDR2. V loses 2 bases, J loses 4 bases, and the germline ends lie 16 bases apart. These reads were obtained on an Illumina NovaSeq 6000. cDNA libraries for TCRalpha and TCRbeta were prepared by 5'RACE using constant-segment primers, with sample barcodes and unique molecular identifiers added. RNA was extracted from every sample with Trizol reagent. The libraries were amplified in two PCR steps, and the second step added a second sample barcode and Illumina TruSeq adapters. The libraries were sequenced on an Illumina NovaSeq using 2 x 150 bp paired-end reads. For the original study's pipeline: Reads were demultiplexed and collapsed into UMI-guided consensus sequences with migec v1.2.7. Using mixcr v2.1.11, UMI consensuses were aligned to TRA and TRB V and J templates and then assembled into clonotypes. A clonotype was counted as expanded or contracted only if both edgeR and NoisET called the change significant, with noise models trained on biological replicates. For edgeR calls, the thresholds were a false discovery rate-adjusted p below 0.01 and a log2 fold-change of 1. As an exploratory analysis of dynamics, PCA with hierarchical clustering was applied to max-normalized trajectories of the 1000 most abundant clonotypes. Each responding clone was given a CD4 or CD8 phenotype based on the CD4+ and CD8+ repertoires, which had been sequenced separately. TCRdb reprocessed the public reads (quality trimming at Q25 with fastp, clone calling with MiXCR) and kept in-frame beta chains. Each CDR3 protein appears once, grouped with its most common genes and DNA. It is TCRdb's table, rather than the study itself, that gives the V and J calls and clone size. A total of around 150,000 distinct CDR3 sequences appear in this sample, roughly 28% of them only once. 12% of the sample goes to the ten largest clones.

This sequence uses TRBV7-8 and TRBJ2-3; matching of 5 bases hints at TRBD2 as the D gene. The specimen sequenced was PBMCs or a T cell subset sorted from them (not recorded which). The origin of this receptor is an adult woman who had mild COVID-19 (a few samples of this study predate the infection). The sample titles of this study are shuffled in the database, so cell type and time point are left out; the donor was told from shared clones. The CDR3 region reads CASSLMERTVPDTQYF. The nucleotide sequence reads TGTGCCAGCAGCTTAATGGAACGGACTGTCCCAGATACGCAGTATTTT. When the CDR3 is completed using the reference TRBV7-8 and TRBJ2-3 genes on either side, the full variable domain is GAGVSQSPRYKVAKRGQDVALRCDPISGHVSLFWYQQALGQGPEFLTYFQNEAQLDKSGLPSDRFFAERPEGSVSTLKIQRTQQEDSAVYLCASSLMERTVPDTQYFGPGTRLTVL.